The clone carrying this T cell receptor (beta chain) was counted a few times. The sample is drawn from a study of human T cells and chemical hapten exposure. Study-level information: Sensitizing treatment utilized 2% DPC over a roughly 2 cm by roughly 2 cm portion of upper inner arm skin.

The sample's time point: patch test 2, 6 weeks after DPC sensitization. As for treatment: therapeutic diphenylcyclopropenone sensitization with weekly scalp DPC. Samples of blood were obtained prior to the application of each patch test. Participating donors were patients with alopecia, aged 18 to 70 years, considered appropriate candidates for DPC. In the library, unique molecular identifiers were attached to individual cDNA molecules. TCRdb re-derived calls from the RACE reads in MiXCR, one entry per CDR3 protein. The sample contains more than 75,000 distinct CDR3 sequences, 9.3% of which appear only once. This CDR3 spans 16 amino acids. The germline CDR1 and CDR2 sequences are LNHDA and SQIVND (reference sequence). Losses at the gene ends were 1 base for V and 10 bases for J; bases not matched to a gene: 11.

This TCR was recovered from a woman between 35 and 50 years old with alopecia areata. Some clones in this sample may be carry-over from other donors' samples. The chain recombines TRBV19 with TRBJ2-1; TRBD2 aligns across 9 bases. Specimen: whole blood, collected in connection with sensitization to the hapten diphenylcyclopropenone (DPC). CDR3 DNA sequence: TGTGCCAGTAGTATAGGGGAACTAGCGGGCCTTCGGGAGCAGTTCTTC. This sequence encodes CASSIGELAGLREQFF.